The rows below give T cell receptor beta chains drawn from one sample of a study of tumor-infiltrating lymphocytes in primary liver carcinoma. TCRdb processed the multiplex PCR reads anew with MiXCR; each CDR3 protein has one entry. Among roughly 50,000 distinct CDR3 sequences listed, around three quarters were seen once. Sequenced input: liver tumor tissue from sampling region 2. These receptor sequences come from a middle-aged man with primary liver carcinoma and hepatitis B virus infection. The conserved cysteine and the conserved F or W are not part of the CDR3 here. A D gene is named only where the DNA matches it firmly.

J gene,D gene,V gene,CDR3 protein
TRBJ1-4,NA,TRBV6-2/TRBV6-3,DSRTDMAREKLF
TRBJ2-3,TRBD2,TRBV4-1,ASSHIAGVGIDTQY
TRBJ2-7,NA,TRBV25-1,ASSEPPSGGNKELGTLYEQY
TRBJ1-3,NA,TRBV12-3/TRBV12-4,ARTTGAAAGNTIY
TRBJ2-5,NA,TRBV7-3,ASNLGAEKQETQY
TRBJ2-1,NA,TRBV2,ASAGMGRYNEQF
TRBJ2-1,TRBD1,TRBV28,ASSSPGQGARYEQF
TRBJ2-5,NA,TRBV13,ANNSVVGETQY
TRBJ2-5,NA,TRBV29-1,SVSVRAAETQH
TRBJ2-1,TRBD2,TRBV5-4,ASSPEAGISYYNEQF
TRBJ2-1,NA,TRBV11-2,ASSHPLENEQF
TRBJ2-5,NA,TRBV14,ASSQDHTPKFQETQY
TRBJ2-2,NA,TRBV11-1,ASSLLAGELF
TRBJ2-7,NA,TRBV6-5,ASSREARASYEQY
TRBJ1-3,NA,TRBV20-1,SAFSSGNTIY
TRBJ2-1,NA,TRBV28,VSSLSGTRSEQF
TRBJ2-2,NA,TRBV5-6,ASSLDSVLFTGEMF
TRBJ2-3,TRBD1,TRBV10-3,AIGESKGAVRDTQY
TRBJ2-3,NA,TRBV6-5,ASRLTETDTQY
TRBJ2-5,TRBD2,TRBV11-2,ASSATSGRSRETQY
TRBJ2-3,NA,TRBV11-2,ANSLERGTETQY
TRBJ2-2,NA,TRBV7-8,ASSPGLSPSTVELF
TRBJ2-1,NA,TRBV28,ASGGRTVYDGQF
TRBJ2-4,NA,TRBV6-5,VGSYDQGQANIQY
NA,NA,TRBV2,ASSRASSTDTQH
TRBJ1-1,NA,TRBV6-1,ASCELSRGDEAF
TRBJ2-6,NA,TRBV28,ASSPRGSTGANVLT
TRBJ2-7,NA,TRBV4-1,TSSHLPDDLGLGQY
TRBJ1-2,NA,TRBV28,ASRKAGPGYGYT
TRBJ2-7,NA,TRBV6-2/TRBV6-3,GNSYNPYEQY
TRBJ2-3,NA,TRBV12-3/TRBV12-4,ASKKVLGTDRQY
TRBJ2-7,TRBD2,TRBV12-3/TRBV12-4,ASEQGLVGSYYEQY
TRBJ1-2,NA,TRBV4-1,ASRETANYDYT
TRBJ1-1,TRBD1,TRBV10-3,AISGDRANTEVF
TRBJ2-7,TRBD2,TRBV5-6,ASSFGLAGCYEQY